The rows below give T cell receptor beta chains drawn from one sample of a study of control samples from healthy donors and cancer patients. TCRdb keeps only in-frame clones here, not all; method: immunoSEQ multiplex PCR. The table records about 120,000 clones, 85% to 95% of them present only once. Material: blood. The receptors originated from a man aged 25-45 years in good health. Each CDR3 is given with its conserved first and last residue. D genes are given only for firm matches. Clone size, where shown, is once, few, many, or a class for clones that have expanded.

>NA|TRBJ1-2|TRBV19|TRBD1
CASRNSRDRRFYGYTF
TGTGCCAGTAGGAACTCCCGGGACAGACGATTCTATGGCTACACCTTC
>NA|TRBJ1-6|TRBV19|TRBD1
CASSIVQGGSYNSPLHF
TGTGCCAGTAGTATCGTGCAGGGGGGATCCTATAATTCACCCCTCCACTTT
>NA|TRBJ1-2|TRBV10-2|NA
CASRVQGTNYGYTF
TGCGCCAGCAGGGTACAGGGAACGAACTATGGCTACACCTTC
>NA|TRBJ1-5|TRBV28|TRBD1
CASRPPGQAYQPQHF
TGTGCCAGCAGACCCCCGGGACAGGCTTATCAGCCCCAGCATTTT
>NA|TRBJ1-1|TRBV6-2/TRBV6-3|NA
CASSYRPHRGAFDTEAFF
TGTGCCAGCAGTTATAGGCCCCATCGGGGGGCGTTCGACACTGAAGCTTTCTTT
>NA|TRBJ2-1|TRBV5-1|NA
CASSLGRGASYNEQFF
TGCGCCAGCAGCTTGGGCCGGGGGGCCTCCTACAATGAGCAGTTCTTC
>NA|TRBJ2-7|TRBV5-5|TRBD2
CASSLTSGAYF
TGTGCCAGCAGCTTGACTAGCGGAGCATACTTC
>NA|TRBJ1-2|TRBV24-1|NA
CATPTYGYTF
TGTGCCACCCCCACCTATGGCTACACCTTC
>NA|TRBJ2-7|TRBV28|NA
CASSRDALKTEQYF
TGTGCCAGCAGCCGGGACGCCTTAAAAACCGAGCAGTACTTC
>NA|TRBJ2-7|TRBV24-1|TRBD1
CATSHRGVDEQYF
TGTGCCACCAGCCACAGGGGTGTCGACGAGCAGTACTTC
>once|TRBJ1-5|TRBV27|NA
CASSLTGHQPQHF
TGTGCCAGCAGTTTAACGGGTCATCAGCCCCAGCATTTT
>NA|TRBJ2-5|TRBV7-7|TRBD2
CASSSRPSGGAETQYF
TGTGCCAGCAGCTCCCGCCCTAGCGGGGGGGCAGAGACCCAGTACTTC
>NA|TRBJ1-4|TRBV11-2|NA
CASSLVQGPPRGEKLFF
TGTGCCAGCAGCTTAGTTCAGGGACCTCCAAGGGGAGAAAAACTGTTTTTT
>NA|TRBJ2-5|TRBV7-2|NA
CASSYRAGSETQYF
TGTGCCAGCAGCTACCGGGCAGGCTCTGAGACCCAGTACTTC
>NA|TRBJ2-5|TRBV5-1|TRBD2
CASSLSGAGRETQYF
TGCGCCAGCAGCTTGAGCGGGGCAGGGCGGGAGACCCAGTACTTC
>NA|TRBJ2-1|TRBV6-6|NA
CASSPGGLEQFF
TGTGCCAGCAGTCCTGGGGGGCTTGAGCAGTTCTTC
>few|TRBJ2-5|TRBV25-1|NA
CASRPGPVVEETQYF
TGTGCCAGCCGACCCGGGCCGGTGGTAGAAGAGACCCAGTACTTC
>NA|TRBJ2-1|TRBV9|TRBD2
CASSASGGIVNEQFF
TGTGCCAGCAGCGCGAGCGGGGGGATTGTGAATGAGCAGTTCTTC
>NA|TRBJ2-5|TRBV2|NA
CASSEGETQYF
TGTGCCAGCAGTGAAGGGGAGACCCAGTACTTC
>NA|TRBJ1-5|TRBV6-2/TRBV6-3|NA
CASSYSGGDSNQPQHF
TGTGCCAGCAGTTACTCGGGAGGTGATAGCAATCAGCCCCAGCATTTT
>NA|TRBJ1-1|TRBV7-9|TRBD1
CASSSRDRSLTEAFF
TGTGCCAGCAGCTCCCGGGACAGAAGTCTGACTGAAGCTTTCTTT
>NA|TRBJ1-1|TRBV5-1|NA
CASSPNPTGINTEAFF
TGCGCCAGCAGCCCAAACCCTACAGGTATCAACACTGAAGCTTTCTTT
>NA|TRBJ1-1|TRBV19|TRBD1
CASSMADRGAFF
TGTGCCAGTAGTATGGCCGACAGGGGAGCTTTCTTT
>NA|TRBJ1-2|TRBV6-5|NA
CASSYSVGEGGYTF
TGTGCCAGCAGTTACTCGGTTGGGGAAGGGGGCTACACCTTC
>once|TRBJ1-4|TRBV6-5|TRBD1
CASTSLGTGYEKLFF
TGTGCCAGCACTTCTCTGGGGACAGGGTATGAAAAACTGTTTTTT
>NA|TRBJ2-5|TRBV27|NA
CASSPWTRETQYF
TGTGCCAGCAGCCCATGGACCCGAGAGACCCAGTACTTC
>NA|TRBJ1-1|TRBV7-9|NA
CASDFRVATEAFF
TGTGCCAGCGACTTCAGGGTCGCCACTGAAGCTTTCTTT
>once|TRBJ1-1|TRBV28|NA
CASNKGTGNTEAFF
TGTGCCAGCAACAAAGGGACGGGGAACACTGAAGCTTTCTTT
>NA|TRBJ1-3|TRBV9|NA
CASSVDGSSGNTIYF
TGTGCCAGCAGCGTAGACGGTAGCTCTGGAAACACCATATATTTT
>NA|TRBJ2-4|TRBV6-1|NA
CASSEPEPGTKNIQYF
TGTGCCAGCAGTGAACCGGAGCCGGGAACCAAAAACATTCAGTACTTC
>once|TRBJ2-3|TRBV19|NA
CASSIYGGADTQYF
TGTGCCAGTAGTATTTACGGGGGCGCAGATACGCAGTATTTT
>NA|TRBJ1-1|TRBV6-5|NA
CASSYSLDTEAFF
TGTGCCAGCAGTTACTCGTTAGACACTGAAGCTTTCTTT
>NA|TRBJ1-1|TRBV18|NA
CASSRDFGTEAFF
TGTGCCAGCTCACGGGACTTCGGTACTGAAGCTTTCTTT
>NA|TRBJ2-7|TRBV7-3|TRBD1
CASSNTGGGEQYF
TGTGCCAGCAGCAACACAGGGGGAGGAGAGCAGTACTTC
>NA|TRBJ2-4|TRBV7-2|TRBD2
CASRLPGTSGGLAKNIQYF
TGTGCCAGCAGACTACCCGGGACTAGCGGGGGACTAGCCAAAAACATTCAGTACTTC
>NA|TRBJ1-2|TRBV18|NA
CASSPTEDGYTF
TGTGCCAGCTCACCAACCGAGGATGGCTACACCTTC
>once|TRBJ2-7|TRBV4-1|TRBD1
CPSSRLLDRVWEQYF
TGCCCCAGCAGCCGACTGTTGGACAGGGTCTGGGAGCAGTACTTC
>NA|TRBJ2-5|TRBV28|NA
CASSSIPGRFQETQYF
TGTGCCAGCAGTTCCATACCGGGCAGATTCCAAGAGACCCAGTACTTC
>NA|TRBJ2-1|TRBV7-7|TRBD1
CASSFGTGVPEQFF
TGTGCCAGCAGCTTTGGGACAGGGGTCCCTGAGCAGTTCTTC
>once|TRBJ1-5|TRBV28|NA
CASRLPAGRILRNQPQHF
TGTGCCAGCAGGTTACCGGCAGGGAGGATCTTACGGAATCAGCCCCAGCATTTT
>once|TRBJ2-3|TRBV10-3|NA
CAISEREDTQYF
TGTGCCATCAGTGAGCGGGAAGATACGCAGTATTTT
>NA|TRBJ2-5|TRBV7-3|TRBD1
CASSQTGGGETQYF
TGTGCCAGCAGCCAGACAGGGGGCGGAGAGACCCAGTACTTC
>NA|TRBJ1-1|TRBV28|TRBD1
CASSRDSSWGTEAFF
TGTGCCAGCAGTCGGGACAGCTCATGGGGCACTGAAGCTTTCTTT
>NA|TRBJ1-1|TRBV30|NA
CAWSRYPRTNNTEAFF
TGTGCCTGGAGTCGATACCCTAGGACAAACAACACTGAAGCTTTCTTT
>NA|TRBJ1-1|TRBV19|NA
CASSITVSTEAFF
TGTGCCAGTAGTATCACAGTAAGCACTGAAGCTTTCTTT
>NA|TRBJ1-2|TRBV5-6|TRBD1
CASSPWGDSLGGYTF
TGTGCCAGCAGCCCTTGGGGGGACAGTCTTGGTGGCTACACCTTC
>once|TRBJ1-1|TRBV9|NA
CASSERFGQPEAFF
TGTGCCAGCAGCGAGCGGTTCGGACAGCCTGAAGCTTTCTTT
>NA|TRBJ1-1|TRBV5-1|TRBD1
CASSGQGVRNTEAFF
TGCGCCAGCAGTGGACAGGGTGTACGGAACACTGAAGCTTTCTTT
>NA|TRBJ1-5|TRBV19|NA
CASSLNPGPNQPQHF
TGTGCCAGTAGTCTCAACCCGGGGCCGAATCAGCCCCAGCATTTT
>NA|TRBJ1-3|TRBV5-1|NA
CASSLTGTAPGNTIYF
TGCGCCAGCAGCTTGACTGGGACGGCCCCTGGAAACACCATATATTTT
>NA|TRBJ2-2|TRBV11-3|NA
CASSLDAGAGNTGELFF
TGTGCCAGCAGCTTAGATGCCGGGGCGGGAAACACCGGGGAGCTGTTTTTT
>NA|TRBJ2-2|TRBV11-2|NA
CASSLVGHPGELFF
TGTGCCAGCAGCTTGGTGGGGCATCCGGGGGAGCTGTTTTTT
>NA|TRBJ1-1|TRBV9|NA
CASSVAPNEAFF
TGTGCCAGCAGCGTAGCCCCCAATGAAGCTTTCTTT